This T cell receptor (beta chain) was recovered during a study of T cells after posttransplantation cyclophosphamide. The germline V and J ends were trimmed by 1 base and 1 base, with 21 bases remaining between them. Germline V lookup: CDR1 LGHNA, CDR2 YSLEER. There are 19 residues in the CDR3. The protocol was immunoSEQ multiplex PCR, while the TCRdb copy is restricted to in-frame clones and leaves out a portion. The data hold a few thousand clones, with 71% observed a single time. A marrow graft followed busulfan-fludarabine conditioning, with cyclophosphamide on days +3 and +4. V is TRBV4-3 and J is TRBJ2-3; TRBD2 might be the D (6 bases). Material: PBMCs, obtained 33 to 35 days after a stem cell transplant with posttransplant cyclophosphamide. The clonotype was recovered from a male patient in his forties or fifties who received an allogeneic stem cell transplant from a related donor and was CMV-positive. Some T cells may be supplied by the graft donor. The DNA of the CDR3 is TGCGCCAGCAGCCAAGGAATAGGGGCGGGGCCAGAAGGCACAGATACGCAGTATTTT. Its protein product is CASSQGIGAGPEGTDTQYF.